This entry lists 10 T cell receptor beta chains sequenced from one sample in a study of cytomegalovirus exposure and HLA in healthy donors. The PCR ran on 60 Vbeta and 13 Jbeta primers. TCRdb keeps only in-frame clones here, not all; method: immunoSEQ multiplex PCR. The data contain approximately 190,000 clones, roughly 80% of them seen just once; the ten biggest clones take up approximately 3.8%. Source material: PBMCs. The receptors derive from a man between 45 and 60 years old in good health and CMV-seronegative.

The chain is built from TRBV5-1 and TRBJ2-5; the match to TRBD1 covers 11 bases. The CDR3 consists of 15 residues. J was trimmed by 3 bases and V by 7 bases; bases with no gene match: 8. The germline gives CDR1 SGHRS, CDR2 YFSETQ. The CDR3 DNA reads TGCGCCAGCTCCCGGGACAGGGGGGAAAAAGAGACCCAGTACTTC. It is translated as CASSRDRGEKETQYF.

The genes are TRBV7-2 and TRBJ2-2, with a weak D call TRBD2 (6 bases). The germline V and J ends were trimmed by 3 bases and 5 bases, with 13 bases remaining between them. From germline, CDR1 is SGHTA and CDR2 FQGNSA. This CDR3 region has 15 residues. CDR3 bases: TGTGCCAGCAGCTTTGGAGGGAGCCGAACCGGGGAGCTGTTTTTT. Its protein is CASSFGGSRTGELFF.

The gene calls are TRBV2 and TRBJ1-6; TRBD1 is a possible D gene (5 bases). CDR1 is SNHLY, CDR2 FYNNEI, per germline. This CDR3 has 15 residues. With 6 bases removed from V and 0 bases from J, the gap between germline ends came to 9 bases. CDR3 loop: CASRADSSYNSPLHF. CDR3 nucleotide sequence: TGTGCCAGCAGAGCTGACAGCTCCTATAATTCACCCCTCCACTTT.

This rearrangement joins TRBV4-2 to TRBJ1-4; D remains unclear. Trimming left V 1 base short and J 3 bases short, with 6 bases between. Germline assignment: CDR1 LGHNA and CDR2 YNFKEQ. The CDR3 extends over 14 amino acids. CDR3 amino acids: CASSQVGANEKLFF. Here the CDR3 DNA reads TGTGCCAGCAGCCAAGTGGGAGCTAATGAAAAACTGTTTTTT.

V is TRBV18 and J is TRBJ1-5, with 11 bases matching TRBD1. The V gene end was trimmed by 5 bases and the J gene end by 5 bases; junction bases not matched to a gene: 2. CDR3 length: 14 amino acids. The germline CDR1 and CDR2 sequences are KGHSH and LQKENI. CDR3 nucleotides: TGTGCCAGCTCATGGGACAGGGGGGATCAGCCCCAGCATTTT. This gives the protein CASSWDRGDQPQHF. The whole variable domain, remainder taken from reference TRBV18 and TRBJ1-5, is NAGVMQNPRHLVRRRGQEARLRCSPMKGHSHVYWYRQLPEEGLKFMVYLQKENIIDESGMPKERFSAEFPKEGPSILRIQQVVRGDSAAYFCASSWDRGDQPQHFGDGTRLSIL.

J is TRBJ2-7 and V is TRBV9, with 8 positions matching TRBD1. The germline gives CDR1 SGDLS, CDR2 YYNGEE. This CDR3 is built from 16 residues. Losses at the gene ends were 0 bases for V and 4 bases for J; bases not matched to a gene: 9. CDR3 amino acids: CASSVEDSGQAYEQYF. DNA of the CDR3: TGTGCCAGCAGCGTAGAGGACTCGGGACAGGCTTACGAGCAGTACTTC.

This clone was seen only once. The V call is TRBV7-6, the J call TRBJ2-5; tentative D call: TRBD2 (6 bases). The J call is in doubt because the DNA end fits TRBJ2-7 better. CDR3 length: 16 residues. Germline V gene sequence: CDR1 SGHVS, CDR2 FNYEAQ. In DNA, the CDR3 is TGTGCCAGCAGCCCGCCTGGGGAGCGGGCGGGATACGAGCAGTACTTC. It specifies CASSPPGERAGYEQYF.

The chain carries TRBV5-8 and TRBJ1-5, with D possibly being TRBD1 (5 bases). This CDR3 is 15 amino acids long. The germline gives CDR1 SGHTS, CDR2 YDEGEE. V was trimmed by 4 bases and J by 2 bases, leaving 13 bases between them. CDR3: CASSPGFRGNQPQHF. The CDR3 bases are TGTGCCAGCAGCCCCGGATTCAGGGGCAATCAGCCCCAGCATTTT.

The CDR3 is CAIRARTGTNEQFF. The CDR3 region has the DNA TGTGCCATCAGAGCCAGGACAGGGACCAATGAGCAGTTCTTC. The chain has TRBV10-3 and TRBJ2-1; 8 nucleotides align to TRBD1. Trimming took 6 bases from V and 6 from J; bases not matched to a gene: 7. The CDR3 totals 14 residues. CDR1 is ENHRY, CDR2 SYGVKD, per germline.

The V and J genes are TRBV4-1 and TRBJ1-1; no reliable D call. The V gene lost 0 bases and the J gene lost 10 bases, with 12 bases spanning the gap. The CDR3 consists of 13 residues. Germline lookup yields CDR1 MGHRA and CDR2 YSYEKL. Written as DNA, the CDR3 is TGCGCCAGCAGCCAAGATATTGAGGGATCAGCTTTCTTT. It translates to CASSQDIEGSAFF.